The sequence of this TCR beta chain was determined in a study of beta chain features in type 1 diabetes. Germline loops: CDR1 MDHEN, CDR2 SYDVKM. Trimming removed 3 bases at V and 2 bases at J, with 7 bases between. This CDR3 comprises 13 residues. What was sequenced were expressed TCRB transcripts, since all of the isolated RNA had been reverse transcribed. Profiled with immunoSEQ multiplex PCR; TCRdb holds only in-frame clones, not every one. The table shows roughly 400,000 clones, with more than 13% occurring only once. The receptor's source is a woman younger than 35 in good health. The chain joins TRBV28 to TRBJ2-5; tentatively, D is TRBD2 (6 bases). The sample consisted of naive CD4+ T cells from blood. This CDR3 reads CASSLGGQETQYF. CDR3 DNA: TGTGCCAGCAGTTTGGGGGGTCAAGAGACCCAGTACTTC.